The 20 T cell receptor beta chains below come from one sample, sequenced in a study of shared clonotypes between healthy human individuals (dated by TCRdb to the early 2020s). The library was built by means of the immunoSEQ multiplex PCR assay. TCRdb mirrors the immuneACCESS table, restricted to in-frame sequences. Some clones are absent from its copies; in checked studies, under half trace to an unresolved V gene, and the reason for the others is unknown. Here the sample has 950,000 to 1,100,000 clones; roughly 75% occur a single time. The top ten clones comprise approximately 1.5% of the sample. Sequencing was done on a sample of memory CD4+ T cells sorted from blood. This specimen's cell subset or site label, per the study, means: CD45RA-negative fraction. Source of these receptors: a man between 18 and 29 years old in good health.

The count of this clone is one. Within the sample, other DNA sequences also encode this same CDR3. This chain uses TRBV7-2 with TRBJ2-7, with 12 bases lining up with TRBD2. CDR3 length: 17 amino acids. Germline assignment: CDR1 SGHTA and CDR2 FQGNSA. V lost 0 bases and J lost 2; bases outside the gene matches: 5. For the CDR3, the DNA is TGTGCCAGCAGCTTAGCCCGGACTAGCGGGATACCCTACGAGCAGTACTTC. This codes for CASSLARTSGIPYEQYF. The whole variable domain, filled in from reference TRBV7-2 and TRBJ2-7, reads GAGVSQSPSNKVTEKGKDVELRCDPISGHTALYWYRQSLGQGLEFLIYFQGNSAPDKSGLPSDRFSAERTGGSVSTLTIQRTQQEDSAVYLCASSLARTSGIPYEQYFGPGTRLTVT.

This clone has only a few counts. The rearrangement joins TRBV29-1 to TRBJ1-1, with D perhaps TRBD1 (5 bases). Deletions cut 8 bases from V and 4 bases from J, with 17 bases between. The CDR3 is 13 residues long. CDR1 is SQVTM, CDR2 ANQGSEA, per germline. Here the CDR3 reads CSPGGGPVTEAFF. The CDR3 DNA is TGCAGCCCTGGGGGGGGACCGGTCACTGAAGCTTTCTTT. Full variable domain (remainder filled in from reference TRBV29-1 and TRBJ1-1): SAVISQKPSRDICQRGTSLTIQCQVDSQVTMMFWYRQQPGQSLTLIATANQGSEATYESGFVIDKFPISRPNLTFSTLTVSNMSPEDSSIYLCSPGGGPVTEAFFGQGTRLTVV.

The chain has TRBV5-5 and TRBJ1-1; TRBD1 might be the D (5 bases). The CDR3 runs 13 residues. Trimming removed 1 base from V and 6 bases from J, with 10 bases in between. Germline values: CDR1 SGHKS, CDR2 YYEKEE (reference sequence). The CDR3 protein is CASSLWQGPEAFF. The CDR3 DNA reads TGTGCCAGCAGCTTGTGGCAGGGCCCTGAAGCTTTCTTT. The complete variable domain, with remaining parts taken from reference TRBV5-5 and TRBJ1-1, reads DAGVTQSPTHLIKTRGQQVTLRCSPISGHKSVSWYQQVLGQGPQFIFQYYEKEERGRGNFPDRFSARQFPNYSSELNVNALLLGDSALYLCASSLWQGPEAFFGQGTRLTVV.

This chain links TRBV7-2 with TRBJ1-6; weak D call: TRBD1 (5 bases). The germline CDR1 and CDR2 sequences are SGHTA and FQGNSA. The CDR3 sequence is 13 residues long. Trimming stripped 8 bases from V and 10 bases from J, with 15 bases between. The DNA for the CDR3 is TGTGCCAGCGGGACGGATTTCGAATCACCCCTCCACTTT. Its protein is CASGTDFESPLHF.

The CDR3 nucleotides read TGCGCCAGCAGTGAGTCGGTCGGGTTCTACAATGAGCAGTTCTTC. Encoded protein: CASSESVGFYNEQFF. This chain joins TRBV10-2 and TRBJ2-1; no clear D gene. Germline V gives CDR1 WSHSY, CDR2 SAAADI. V was trimmed by 0 bases and J by 3 bases, leaving 9 bases between them. This CDR3 has 15 residues.

This chain connects TRBV10-3 to TRBJ2-5; D unresolved. With the DNA end fitting TRBJ2-7 better, the J assignment may be wrong. This CDR3 comprises 12 residues. Germline V lookup: CDR1 ENHRY, CDR2 SYGVKD. CDR3 DNA sequence: TGTGCCATCGGCTTAACCTCCTACGAGCAGTACTTC. The encoded protein is CAIGLTSYEQYF.

V usage is TRBV30 and J usage is TRBJ1-4; a weak D match, TRBD1 (5 bases). Trimming cost V 1 base and J 7 bases, with 13 bases left between them. Germline values: CDR1 GTSNPN, CDR2 SVGIG (reference sequence). CDR3 size: 14 residues. The CDR3 loop is CAWSEGIRGEKLFF. The CDR3 bases are TGTGCCTGGAGTGAGGGCATAAGGGGTGAAAAACTGTTTTTT.

The rearrangement links TRBV6-6 to TRBJ2-5; 13 bases line up with TRBD2. CDR1 and CDR2 from the germline V gene are MNHNY and SVGAGI (reference sequence). The CDR3 has 16 residues. J gave up 4 bases and V 7 bases, and 9 bases lay outside the gene matches. Here the CDR3 reads CASTKLAGGPRETQYF. The DNA for the CDR3 is TGTGCCAGCACCAAACTAGCGGGGGGGCCCCGAGAGACCCAGTACTTC.

The J gene is TRBJ2-7, the V gene TRBV6-5, with 7 bases identical to TRBD2. After removal of 5 bases from V and 1 base from J, the junction contained 8 bases not matched to a gene. The CDR3 has 15 residues. Germline V gene sequence: CDR1 MNHEY, CDR2 SVGAGI. The CDR3: CASSRGGGSSYEQYF. CDR3 DNA sequence: TGTGCCAGCAGTAGAGGAGGCGGGAGTTCCTACGAGCAGTACTTC.

The gene calls are TRBV5-1 and TRBJ2-1; the D is unclear. Looked up from germline, CDR1 is SGHRS and CDR2 is YFSETQ. Trimming removed 4 bases from V and 9 bases from J, with 17 bases in between. The CDR3 extends over 14 amino acids. CDR3 in amino acids: CASSVFMLMGEQFF. CDR3 in DNA: TGCGCCAGCAGCGTTTTTATGTTGATGGGTGAGCAGTTCTTC.

The J gene is TRBJ2-7, the V gene TRBV27, with 9 bases matching TRBD1. Germline CDR1 reads MNHEY; CDR2 reads SMNVEV (reference sequence). The CDR3 loop spans 17 amino acids. V gave up 5 bases and J gave up 7 bases; unmatched junction bases: 18. CDR3 nucleotides: TGTGCCAGCAGTCCCATACAAACCCGGGACAGGGTAGGGGAGCAGTACTTC. Protein sequence: CASSPIQTRDRVGEQYF.

The rearrangement joins TRBV11-2 to TRBJ2-5; no clear D. Germline V gives CDR1 SGHAT, CDR2 FQNNGV. Trimming pared 3 bases from V and 5 bases from J, leaving 10 bases between. The CDR3 contains 13 residues. CDR3 sequence: CASSFTVWETQYF. CDR3 nucleotides: TGTGCCAGCAGCTTTACAGTGTGGGAGACCCAGTACTTC.

This clone was seen more than once but under ten times. The same CDR3 arises from other DNA sequences in this sample as well. J is TRBJ1-1 and V is TRBV5-1; a weak D match, TRBD1 (6 bases). The V gene lost 2 bases and the J gene lost 1 base, with 9 bases spanning the gap. CDR1 and CDR2 from the germline V gene are SGHRS and YFSETQ. This CDR3 is built from 14 residues. CDR3 region: CASSLQGGNTEAFF. CDR3 DNA: TGCGCCAGCAGCTTACAGGGTGGGAACACTGAAGCTTTCTTT.

Remarks on this clone: Other nucleotide sequences in the sample specify the same CDR3. V gene TRBV7-9 combines with J gene TRBJ1-5; D uncertain. Looked up from germline, CDR1 is SEHNR and CDR2 is FQNEAQ (reference sequence). V was cut by 2 bases and J by 5 bases, with 7 bases left in between. The CDR3 has 13 amino acids. CDR3 nucleotides: TGTGCCAGCAGCTTACAGGCGGATCAGCCCCAGCATTTT. It specifies CASSLQADQPQHF. The whole variable domain, filled in from reference TRBV7-9 and TRBJ1-5, reads DTGVSQNPRHKITKRGQNVTFRCDPISEHNRLYWYRQTLGQGPEFLTYFQNEAQLEKSRLLSDRFSAERPKGSFSTLEIQRTEQGDSAMYLCASSLQADQPQHFGDGTRLSIL.

The chain joins TRBV5-1 to TRBJ1-2, with D possibly TRBD1 on 6 matching bases. Deletions cut 5 bases from V and 4 bases from J, with 18 bases between. The CDR3 runs 15 residues. Germline values: CDR1 SGHRS, CDR2 YFSETQ. Here the CDR3 reads CASSSYPGGPYGYTF. The CDR3 DNA sequence: TGCGCCAGCAGTTCCTATCCGGGGGGGCCCTATGGCTACACCTTC.

This clone was picked up one time. The rearrangement joins TRBV10-2 to TRBJ2-1; 8 nucleotides line up with TRBD2. V lost 3 bases to trimming and J lost 6 bases; unmatched junction nucleotides: 4. Looked up from germline, CDR1 is WSHSY and CDR2 is SAAADI. The CDR3 totals 14 residues. CDR3 amino acids: CASSDVGRGNEQFF. The DNA for the CDR3 is TGCGCCAGCAGTGATGTCGGGAGGGGCAATGAGCAGTTCTTC.

Concerning this clone itself: The same CDR3 also results from other DNA sequences found in this sample. The V and J genes are TRBV6-5 and TRBJ1-3; possible D gene TRBD1, 6 bases. CDR3 size: 14 residues. Per the germline V gene, CDR1 is MNHEY and CDR2 is SVGAGI. Deletions cut 6 bases from V and 1 base from J, with 10 bases between. CDR3 DNA: TGTGCCAGCAGGGCAACAGGGTCTGGAAACACCATATATTTT. Translation: CASRATGSGNTIYF.

The chain couples TRBV7-8 to TRBJ1-2, with D perhaps TRBD1 (6 bases). The CDR3 consists of 17 residues. The V gene's germline CDR1 is SGHVS and CDR2 FQNEAQ. Deletions cut 0 bases from V and 5 bases from J, with 19 bases between. CDR3 region: CASSLATQGWTLYGYTF. DNA for the CDR3: TGTGCCAGCAGCTTAGCGACTCAGGGGTGGACCCTATATGGCTACACCTTC.

The chain joins TRBV5-1 to TRBJ2-5; 7 nucleotides match TRBD2. The V and J ends lost 4 bases and 5 bases, in that order; junction bases with no gene match: 11. The germline gives CDR1 SGHRS, CDR2 YFSETQ. The CDR3 has 15 residues. The CDR3 reads CASSPGAGVRETQYF. CDR3 nucleotides: TGCGCCAGCAGCCCTGGGGCGGGAGTAAGGGAGACCCAGTACTTC.

The V gene is TRBV6-1, the J gene TRBJ1-5; TRBD1 is a possible D gene (5 bases). The CDR3 is made up of 17 amino acids. Germline V lookup: CDR1 MNHNS, CDR2 SASEGT. The V end was cut by 4 bases, the J end by 9 bases, with 25 bases between. In DNA, the CDR3 is TGTGCCAGCAGTGCCCTAGGAGGGACTTCGGGCCTGGGGCCCCAGCATTTT. Translating it yields CASSALGGTSGLGPQHF.